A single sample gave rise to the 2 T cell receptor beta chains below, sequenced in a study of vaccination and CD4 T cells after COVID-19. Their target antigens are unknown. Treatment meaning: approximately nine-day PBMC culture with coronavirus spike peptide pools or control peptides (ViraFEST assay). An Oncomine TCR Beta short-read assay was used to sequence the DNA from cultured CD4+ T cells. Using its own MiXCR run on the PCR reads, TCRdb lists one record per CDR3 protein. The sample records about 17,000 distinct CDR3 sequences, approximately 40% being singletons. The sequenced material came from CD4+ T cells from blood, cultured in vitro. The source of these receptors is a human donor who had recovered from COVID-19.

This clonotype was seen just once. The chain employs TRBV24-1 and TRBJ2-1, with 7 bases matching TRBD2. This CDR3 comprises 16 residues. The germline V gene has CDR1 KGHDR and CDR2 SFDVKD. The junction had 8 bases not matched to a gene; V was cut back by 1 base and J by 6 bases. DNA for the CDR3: TGTGCCACCAGTGATTTCTGGGGCGGGAGTCGCAATGAGCAGTTCTTC. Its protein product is CATSDFWGGSRNEQFF.

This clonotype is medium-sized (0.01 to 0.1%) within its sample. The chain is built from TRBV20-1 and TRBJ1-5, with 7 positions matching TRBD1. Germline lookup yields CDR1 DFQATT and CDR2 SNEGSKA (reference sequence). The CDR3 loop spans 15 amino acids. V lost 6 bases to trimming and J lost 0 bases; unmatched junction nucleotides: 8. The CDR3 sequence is CSATGTADSNQPQHF. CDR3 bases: TGCAGTGCCACTGGGACAGCCGATAGCAATCAGCCCCAGCATTTT.